This section outlines one T cell receptor beta chain sequence together with its context. V shed 5 bases, J shed 4 bases, and the junction held 6 bases outside the gene matches. Per the germline V gene, CDR1 is LNHNV and CDR2 is YYDKDF (reference sequence). The CDR3 consists of 15 residues. This record comes from a study of blood T cell repertoires in COVID-19. Study background: From the United States, Italy and Spain came samples of acute and convalescent COVID-19. The analysed material was cDNA or gDNA that came from T cells, B-cell-depleted T cells, or PBMCs.

Seattle patients were enrolled while actively infected and followed longitudinally. Original processing notes: Amplified reference gene primers provided the basis for estimating nucleated cell counts. The repertoire was sequenced with immunoSEQ multiplex PCR; TCRdb's copy has only in-frame clones and lacks some. V and J calls and clone size are as listed in that table; D and trimming were resolved from the DNA. The data contain around 170,000 clones, about 81% of them seen just once; the ten biggest clones take up 10% to 15%. This TCR derives from a woman over 75 with COVID-19, enrolled during active disease. This sequence joins TRBV15 and TRBJ2-2, with 8 nucleotides matching TRBD2. The specimen sequenced was peripheral blood. The chain's CDR3 is CATSAPAGVTGELFF. CDR3 bases: TGTGCCACCAGCGCCCCAGCGGGAGTCACCGGGGAGCTGTTTTTT.